The present TCR beta chain was sequenced within a study of T cells after yellow fever vaccination. In the study overall: Any fraction with a low cell number was prepared using SMART-Seq v4 Ultra Low Input.

MiXCR was run by TCRdb on the 5' RACE reads, yielding one entry per CDR3 protein. The sample records about 330,000 distinct CDR3 sequences, roughly 8.4% being singletons. This clonotype was counted a few times. Sequencing was performed on PBMCs, taken roughly 46 days after the first yellow fever vaccination. This TCR was recovered from a young man who received the YFV17D yellow fever vaccine.

The CDR3 nucleotides read TGCAGCAAGTCCGATTACCAAGAGACCCAGTACTTC. Its protein product is CSKSDYQETQYF. V usage is TRBV29-1 and J usage is TRBJ2-5; D is unresolved. In germline, CDR1 is SQVTM, CDR2 ANQGSEA. The CDR3 covers 12 residues. Trimming cost V 8 bases and J 0 bases, with 10 bases left between them.